Each of the 7 T cell receptor beta chains below was sequenced from the same sample in a study of cytomegalovirus exposure and HLA in healthy donors. The PCR was carried out with 60 Vbeta primers and 13 Jbeta primers. Sequencing was performed with immunoSEQ multiplex PCR; in TCRdb, only in-frame clones are kept and a portion is missing. The table includes around 91,000 clones, 78% detected once. The sequenced material came from PBMCs. The receptors stem from a male donor in good health and CMV-seropositive.

V gene TRBV13 combines with J gene TRBJ1-5; D unclear. V was pared by 8 bases and J by 2 bases, with 10 bases between. CDR1 is PRHDT and CDR2 is FYEKMQ in the germline V gene (reference sequence). CDR3 length: 13 residues. As DNA, the CDR3 is TGTGCCAGCGGTACCGCGGGCAATCAGCCCCAGCATTTT. Encoded protein: CASGTAGNQPQHF.

CDR3 nucleotide sequence: TGTGCCAGCTCAAGTTCCAGGGGTAATGGCTATGGCTACACCTTC. Residues: CASSSSRGNGYGYTF. The V call is TRBV18, the J call TRBJ1-2; tentative D call: TRBD1 (6 bases). Germline V gene sequence: CDR1 KGHSH, CDR2 LQKENI. With 5 bases removed from V and 4 bases from J, the gap between germline ends came to 17 bases. The CDR3 consists of 15 residues. The complete variable domain, with remaining parts taken from reference TRBV18 and TRBJ1-2, reads NAGVMQNPRHLVRRRGQEARLRCSPMKGHSHVYWYRQLPEEGLKFMVYLQKENIIDESGMPKERFSAEFPKEGPSILRIQQVVRGDSAAYFCASSSSRGNGYGYTFGSGTRLTVV.

The chain combines TRBV25-1 with TRBJ2-7; D unclear. V was trimmed by 5 bases and J by 5 bases, leaving 13 bases between them. The CDR3 consists of 13 residues. Looked up from germline, CDR1 is MGHDK and CDR2 is SYGVNS. For the CDR3, the DNA is TGTGCCAGCAGTACGAGTTTCGCGGACGAGCAGTACTTC. Translated, it gives CASSTSFADEQYF.

The V and J genes are TRBV6-1 and TRBJ2-1; D uncertain. Trimming shortened V by 0 bases and J by 6 bases, and 18 bases separated the two germline ends. Germline-derived CDR1 and CDR2 are MNHNS and SASEGT. The CDR3 loop spans 17 amino acids. In nucleotides, the CDR3 is TGTGCCAGCAGTGAAGCGCTGCGGCGTTCTTTTTTCAATGAGCAGTTCTTC. Protein product: CASSEALRRSFFNEQFF.

The chain couples TRBV6-6 to TRBJ2-1, with 7 bases matching TRBD1. Germline CDR1 reads MNHNY; CDR2 reads SVGAGI (reference sequence). The CDR3 spans 15 residues. Germline trimming cut 4 bases from V and 11 bases from J; bases unmatched to any gene: 14. Here the CDR3 reads CASSSDQTGVVKQFF. CDR3 nucleotides: TGTGCCAGCAGTTCCGACCAAACAGGGGTCGTAAAGCAGTTCTTC.

The chain joins TRBV7-9 to TRBJ1-3, with TRBD1 as a possible D gene (5 bases). The CDR3 totals 16 residues. Germline loops: CDR1 SEHNR, CDR2 FQNEAQ (reference sequence). V dropped 5 bases and J dropped 0 bases, with 14 bases sitting between them. The CDR3 is CASSATAGGSGNTIYF. CDR3 bases: TGTGCCAGCAGCGCAACCGCCGGGGGCTCTGGAAACACCATATATTTT. Looking up the rest from reference TRBV7-9 and TRBJ1-3 gives the full variable domain: DTGVSQNPRHKITKRGQNVTFRCDPISEHNRLYWYRQTLGQGPEFLTYFQNEAQLEKSRLLSDRFSAERPKGSFSTLEIQRTEQGDSAMYLCASSATAGGSGNTIYFGEGSWLTVV.

The J gene is TRBJ2-7, the V gene TRBV7-9, with 7 bases that match TRBD2. The CDR3 has 14 residues. J gave up 2 bases and V 5 bases, and 6 bases lay outside the gene matches. Germline values: CDR1 SEHNR, CDR2 FQNEAQ (reference sequence). The CDR3 bases are TGTGCCAGCAGCCCCCCGGGGAGGGCCTACGAGCAGTACTTC. Protein: CASSPPGRAYEQYF.